The clone carrying this T cell receptor beta chain has just a few counts. Its matching antigen is unknown. The CDR3 loop spans 16 amino acids. The V gene end was trimmed by 6 bases and the J gene end by 0 bases; junction bases not matched to a gene: 11. From germline, CDR1 is SGHRS and CDR2 YFSETQ. Assay used: immunoSEQ multiplex PCR; TCRdb lists only in-frame clones, some missing. Among about 69,000 clones, 60% to 85% were seen once, and the ten largest hold under 2.5%. The data were taken from a study of OX40 agonist ivuxolimab in advanced cancers. Study-wide context: Patients were dosed with the agonistic anti-OX40 (CD134) antibody ivuxolimab.

No patient had autoimmune disease or received systemic immunosuppression. Study-level findings and limits: It was not determined which antigens were specifically recognized by the peripheral T cells that had undergone clonal expansion.

Here the sequenced sample was CD4+ or CD8+ T cells sorted from blood, taken in a trial of the OX40 agonist ivuxolimab. The J gene is TRBJ1-1, the V gene TRBV5-1, with 7 bases that match TRBD1. This clonotype was obtained from an adult with an advanced solid tumor such as melanoma, head and neck, liver or kidney cancer. The CDR3 DNA is TGCGCCAGCAACCCAGGGGGTCTGCCTTTGAACACTGAAGCTTTCTTT. This gives the protein CASNPGGLPLNTEAFF.